This record looks at one TCR beta chain sequence and its context. Germline V lookup: CDR1 ENHRY, CDR2 SYGVKD. The CDR3 is 12 amino acids. Next came a second PCR, run for about 7 to 12 cycles, which used a sample-barcoded 5' primer along with a J-beta primer mix. MiXCR was run by TCRdb on the 5' RACE reads, yielding one entry per CDR3 protein. Of hundreds of thousands of distinct CDR3 sequences in the sample, about 55% are singletons; the top ten hold around 40%. The sample is drawn from a study of blood T cells in healthy people across ages. The sequence was obtained from an older man in good health. The chain links TRBV10-3 to TRBJ2-4; 9 nucleotides line up with TRBD1. The DNA end lines up better with TRBJ2-7; the J call may be wrong. The sample was blood. CDR3 in amino acids: CAIGDRAYEQYF. DNA for the CDR3: TGTGCCATCGGGGACAGGGCCTACGAGCAGTACTTC.